This TCR beta chain was obtained from a study of T cells in localized non-small cell lung cancer. Germline-derived CDR1 and CDR2 are MDHEN and SYDVKM. The CDR3 runs 19 residues. V lost 4 bases to trimming and J lost 0 bases; unmatched junction nucleotides: 13. This clone was observed a single time. Antigen unknown. Whole-study results and caveats: Longer overall survival associated with higher blood T cell density; shorter survival with higher adjacent-lung clonality. Uninvolved adjacent lung showed the highest T cell clonality, exceeding tumor. Sequencing was limited to one tumor region, leaving the possibility of heterogeneity open.

This table comes from immunoSEQ multiplex PCR, and its TCRdb copy is limited to in-frame clones, with some not included. The table shows approximately 21,000 clones, with just over 90% occurring only once. The chain links TRBV28 to TRBJ1-5, with 9 nucleotides matching TRBD1. The origin of this receptor is a woman aged 40 to 75 with stage I lung adenocarcinoma. The sample in question was peripheral blood, obtained before any cancer treatment. The CDR3 sequence: CASSSPRDRALYSNQPQHF. CDR3 nucleotide sequence: TGTGCCAGCAGTTCCCCCAGGGACAGGGCCTTATATAGCAATCAGCCCCAGCATTTT.